The clone carrying this T cell receptor beta chain was seen at least ten times. As yet, its antigen is unknown. The data were obtained in a study of early T cells in non-severe SARS-CoV-2 infection. Study conclusions and caveats: In VDJdb matching, anti-spike CD8 responses were favored while private and CD4 specificities went missing.

J was trimmed by 9 bases and V by 7 bases; bases with no gene match: 11. The CDR3 is 16 amino acids. Individually, cDNA molecules had unique molecular identifiers attached to them. A single record per CDR3 protein comes from TCRdb applying MiXCR to the 5' RACE reads. The sample has 25,000 to 30,000 distinct CDR3 sequences; roughly 4% are singletons. The sample was whole blood. The V and J genes are TRBV12-3 or TRBV12-4 and TRBJ2-1; TRBD2 aligns across 14 bases. The receptor was isolated from an adult who was a healthcare worker with PCR-confirmed SARS-CoV-2 infection or an uninfected control (not recorded which). The CDR3 nucleotides read TGTGCCAGCACACCGACCGGGACTAGCGGGAGTCGTGAGCAGTTCTTC. This translates into CASTPTGTSGSREQFF.